This T cell receptor beta chain is drawn from a study of blood T cell repertoires in COVID-19. Background on the study: Acute and convalescent COVID-19 samples came from the United States, Italy and Spain. T cells, B-cell-depleted T cells, or PBMCs supplied cDNA or gDNA.

In the authors' workflow: Reference gene primer amplification gave estimated nucleated cell counts. Assay used: immunoSEQ multiplex PCR; TCRdb lists only in-frame clones, some missing. V and J calls and clone size come straight from that table; D and trimming were deduced from the DNA. The sample shows roughly 330,000 clones, 83% of them seen only once. This CDR3 is 14 amino acids long. Trimming pared 5 bases from V and 2 bases from J, leaving 9 bases between. Germline lookup yields CDR1 MNHEY and CDR2 SVGAGI. Sequencing used peripheral blood. The V call is TRBV6-5, the J call TRBJ1-4; no reliable D call. The clonotype originates from a woman in her fifties or sixties with acute or convalescent COVID-19. The CDR3 DNA follows: TGTGCCAGCAGTACGACGGGGACTAATGAAAAACTGTTTTTT. As protein: CASSTTGTNEKLFF.